This T cell receptor beta chain was captured by sequencing in a study of radiotherapy plus CTLA-4 blockade in lung cancer. Study background: There were objective responses in 18% of patients, and 31% had disease control. Study results and limitations: Early clonal dynamics of blood T cells, together with interferon-beta, were reported as the best response predictor. Radiotherapy plus ipilimumab was followed by expansion in blood of tumor-derived TCR clones.

Participants had chemo-refractory metastatic non-small-cell lung cancer and were treated with focal radiation plus ipilimumab CTLA-4 blockade. Comments on this clone: The antigen remains undetermined. Different DNA sequences within this sample yield the same CDR3.

Here immunoSEQ multiplex PCR was the method, and the copy in TCRdb shows in-frame clones only, minus some. The sample has tens of thousands of clones; less than 75% are singletons. Germline lookup yields CDR1 SGDLS and CDR2 YYNGEE. The CDR3 has 15 residues. With 0 bases removed from V and 0 bases from J, the gap between germline ends came to 9 bases. The clonotype was recovered from a human donor with non-small cell lung cancer whose response to radiotherapy plus ipilimumab could not be evaluated. Source: peripheral blood, taken from a patient treated with radiotherapy plus ipilimumab. V is TRBV9 and J is TRBJ1-2; tentatively, D is TRBD1 (5 bases). The CDR3 DNA reads as TGTGCCAGCAGCGTAGATGACAGAACTAACTATGGCTACACCTTC. Protein product: CASSVDDRTNYGYTF.